A single sample gave rise to the 26 T cell receptor beta chains below, sequenced in a study of blood T cell repertoires in COVID-19. The data were produced by immunoSEQ multiplex PCR, yet TCRdb's version contains in-frame clones alone and is incomplete. The data contain 200,000 to 250,000 clones, around nine tenths of them singletons. Sequenced input: peripheral blood. Receptors originate from a man younger than 35 with active or convalescent COVID-19.

The chain employs TRBV21-1 and TRBJ1-5. TRBV21-1 is termed a pseudogene. CDR3 length equals 16 residues. The CDR3 protein is CASSKEGFKENQPQHF. CDR3 sequence (DNA): TGTGCCAGCAGCAAGGAGGGGTTTAAGGAAAATCAGCCCCAGCATTTT.

A word on this clone: The junction does not match germline at one end; this may be a read error. The chain couples TRBV6-1 to TRBJ2-1; perhaps TRBD1 as D (5 bases). CDR3 length equals 13 residues. Per germline, CDR1 MNHNS and CDR2 SASEGT. Here the CDR3 reads CASREDSLGEQFF. The CDR3 coding sequence is TGTGCCAGCAGGGAAGACAGTTTAGGTGAGCAGTTCTTC.

This clone showed up just once. The chain recombines TRBV28 with TRBJ1-2; D ambiguous. Germline values: CDR1 MDHEN, CDR2 SYDVKM. Trimming pared 5 bases from V and 7 bases from J, leaving 23 bases between. The CDR3 runs to 16 residues. The CDR3 DNA follows: TGTGCCAGCAGTCTAATAAGGAACAGCAAAGAGACTGGCTACACCTTC. This codes for CASSLIRNSKETGYTF.

The chain uses TRBV27 and TRBJ2-1, with 9 bases lining up with TRBD2. The CDR3 has 14 amino acids. CDR1 is MNHEY, CDR2 SMNVEV, per germline (reference sequence). V lost 4 bases to trimming and J lost 10 bases; unmatched junction nucleotides: 8. The CDR3 here is CASSWGLARDEQFF. For the CDR3, the DNA is TGTGCCAGCAGTTGGGGACTAGCTCGGGACGAGCAGTTCTTC.

The V gene is TRBV7-2, the J gene TRBJ2-1; weak D call: TRBD1 (5 bases). V was trimmed by 2 bases and J by 15 bases, leaving 17 bases between them. The CDR3 has 13 residues. Germline assignment: CDR1 SGHTA and CDR2 FQGNSA. The CDR3 region is CASSLPFTNRGFF. The CDR3 DNA sequence: TGTGCCAGCAGCTTACCGTTTACTAATAGGGGGTTCTTC.

This clone is a singleton in its sample. This rearrangement joins TRBV21-1 to TRBJ2-5; the table's D call, TRBD1, was not checked against the DNA. TRBV21-1 is labeled a pseudogene. This CDR3 is built from 20 residues. This CDR3 reads CASSKARGLLADQGEETQYF. Here the CDR3 DNA reads TGTGCCAGCAGCAAAGCAAGGGGGTTGCTAGCAGACCAAGGGGAAGAGACCCAGTACTTC.

The V and J genes are TRBV21-1 and TRBJ1-2; the table's D gene call, TRBD1, was not cross checked with the DNA. TRBV21-1 is tagged as a pseudogene. The CDR3 is 15 residues long. CDR3 sequence: CASSAQGEVVYGYTF. CDR3 DNA sequence: TGTGCCAGCAGCGCGCAGGGCGAGGTCGTCTATGGCTACACCTTC.

This rearrangement joins TRBV18 to TRBJ2-4, with 7 bases aligning to TRBD2. Unmatched junction bases numbered 11, after V lost 0 bases and J lost 6 bases. CDR1 KGHSH and CDR2 LQKENI come from the germline V gene. This CDR3 contains 17 residues. The CDR3 DNA follows: TGTGCCAGCTCACCACCGCTCGGGGGAGGGCCGATAAACATTCAGTACTTC. Its translation: CASSPPLGGGPINIQYF.

This chain links TRBV5-6 with TRBJ2-5; no definite D call. This CDR3 contains 12 residues. Deletions cut 4 bases from V and 1 base from J, with 5 bases between. The germline CDR1 and CDR2 sequences are SGHDT and YYEEEE. The CDR3 DNA reads as TGTGCCAGCAGCCCGTCCCAAGAGACCCAGTACTTC. It encodes CASSPSQETQYF.

The V gene is TRBV7-9, the J gene TRBJ2-7, with D perhaps TRBD1 (5 bases). The CDR3 has 14 residues. Germline values: CDR1 SEHNR, CDR2 FQNEAQ (reference sequence). The V end lost 10 bases, the J end lost 2 bases, and 18 bases lay between the germline ends. The CDR3: CAIGVGAGAYEQYF. For the CDR3, the DNA is TGTGCCATTGGTGTAGGGGCAGGAGCCTACGAGCAGTACTTC.

CDR3 in amino acids: CASSLGGGYEQYF. CDR3 DNA sequence: TGTGCCAGCAGCTTGGGGGGAGGCTACGAGCAGTACTTC. J is TRBJ2-7 and V is TRBV7-8; a possible D gene is TRBD2 (6 bases). The V gene's germline CDR1 is SGHVS and CDR2 FQNEAQ. The length of the CDR3 is 13 residues. Trimming removed 3 bases at V and 3 bases at J, with 9 bases between.

This chain joins TRBV19 and TRBJ2-7; 9 bases are shared with TRBD1. V was clipped by 7 bases and J by 6 bases; unmatched bases: 10. Germline V gene data show CDR1 as LNHDA and CDR2 as SQIVND (reference sequence). The CDR3 is 14 amino acids. CDR3 DNA sequence: TGTGCCAGTATCCAAAAACAGGGGGCAGGCGAGCAGTACTTC. Its translation: CASIQKQGAGEQYF.

V and J are TRBV6-5 and TRBJ1-2; 7 positions agree with TRBD1. Germline CDR1 and CDR2: MNHEY and SVGAGI. The CDR3 has 15 amino acids. V was clipped by 5 bases and J by 0 bases; unmatched bases: 6. CDR3 residues: CASSPGTVANYGYTF. The DNA for the CDR3 is TGTGCCAGCAGTCCGGGGACAGTCGCTAACTATGGCTACACCTTC.

The J gene is TRBJ2-1, the V gene TRBV2; tentative D call: TRBD2 (7 bases). Germline V gene sequence: CDR1 SNHLY, CDR2 FYNNEI. This CDR3 has 16 residues. V lost 6 bases to trimming and J lost 4 bases, with 19 bases between them. The CDR3 is CASRARGRELYNEQFF. CDR3 DNA: TGTGCCAGCAGGGCCCGGGGGCGGGAGCTTTACAATGAGCAGTTCTTC.

The CDR3 sequence: CASSLVGAGGADTQYF. The CDR3 DNA sequence: TGTGCCAGCAGCTTAGTGGGGGCCGGAGGCGCAGATACGCAGTATTTT. The V and J genes are TRBV7-2 and TRBJ2-3; weak D call: TRBD1 (6 bases). Germline V gene data show CDR1 as SGHTA and CDR2 as FQGNSA. The length of the CDR3 is 16 residues. The V end lost 1 base, the J end lost 4 bases, and 15 bases lay between the germline ends.

J is TRBJ1-2 and V is TRBV5-6; 11 bases are shared with TRBD1. Germline values: CDR1 SGHDT, CDR2 YYEEEE. This CDR3 comprises 17 residues. Trimming cost V 1 base and J 4 bases; bases outside gene matches: 9. The CDR3 DNA follows: TGTGCCAGCAGCTTGAGAGGCCCGGGACAGGGGGGCTATGGCTACACCTTC. It specifies CASSLRGPGQGGYGYTF.

The V and J genes are TRBV30 and TRBJ1-1; the D is unclear. The ends were cut back, 0 bases at V and 0 bases at J, with 8 bases in the middle. Germline V gene data show CDR1 as GTSNPN and CDR2 as SVGIG (reference sequence). The CDR3 sequence is 14 residues long. This CDR3 reads CAWSVLPMNTEAFF. The CDR3, as DNA: TGTGCCTGGAGTGTACTCCCCATGAACACTGAAGCTTTCTTT.

V gene TRBV27 combines with J gene TRBJ1-6; D uncertain. The CDR3 contains 17 residues. CDR1 and CDR2 from the germline V gene are MNHEY and SMNVEV (reference sequence). V lost 2 bases and J lost 1, with 12 bases in between. CDR3 protein: CASSLSSGGSYNSPLHF. CDR3 coding DNA: TGTGCCAGCAGTTTAAGCTCGGGTGGGTCCTATAATTCACCCCTCCACTTT.

The chain carries TRBV28 and TRBJ1-6; D gene ambiguous. Between the trimmed V and J ends, which lost 3 bases and 5 bases, there was a span of 8 bases. The CDR3 loop spans 14 amino acids. Germline CDR1 is MDHEN and CDR2 is SYDVKM. CDR3 loop: CASSLEGHNSPLHF. In nucleotides, the CDR3 is TGTGCCAGCAGTTTGGAGGGCCATAATTCACCCCTCCACTTT. The entire variable domain, with the rest obtained from reference TRBV28 and TRBJ1-6, is as follows: DVKVTQSSRYLVKRTGEKVFLECVQDMDHENMFWYRQDPGLGLRLIYFSYDVKMKEKGDIPEGYSVSREKKERFSLILESASTNQTSMYLCASSLEGHNSPLHFGNGTRLTVT.

The chain is built from TRBV5-6 and TRBJ2-5; 11 positions agree with TRBD1. This CDR3 spans 15 amino acids. The V and J ends lost 3 bases and 4 bases, in that order; junction bases with no gene match: 5. CDR1 is SGHDT and CDR2 is YYEEEE in the germline V gene. The CDR3 coding sequence is TGTGCCAGCAGCTCCACCGGGACAGGGGGAGAGACCCAGTACTTC. Translating it yields CASSSTGTGGETQYF. Variable domain in full (rest from reference TRBV5-6 and TRBJ2-5): DAGVTQSPTHLIKTRGQQVTLRCSPKSGHDTVSWYQQALGQGPQFIFQYYEEEERQRGNFPDRFSGHQFPNYSSELNVNALLLGDSALYLCASSSTGTGGETQYFGPGTRLLVL.

The genes are TRBV15 and TRBJ2-6; D is unclear. Trimming left V 4 bases short and J 0 bases short, with 13 bases between. This CDR3 is built from 17 residues. Germline V CDR1 and CDR2: LNHNV, YYDKDF (reference sequence). The CDR3 nucleotides are TGTGCCACCAGCAAAACACCCGACTTCTCTGGGGCCAACGTCCTGACTTTC. It is translated as CATSKTPDFSGANVLTF. Full variable domain (remainder filled in from reference TRBV15 and TRBJ2-6): DAMVIQNPRYQVTQFGKPVTLSCSQTLNHNVMYWYQQKSSQAPKLLFHYYDKDFNNEADTPDNFQSRRPNTSFCFLDIRSPGLGDTAMYLCATSKTPDFSGANVLTFGAGSRLTVL.

The rearrangement links TRBV19 to TRBJ2-1, with TRBD2 matching over 9 bases. This CDR3 contains 14 residues. Looked up from germline, CDR1 is LNHDA and CDR2 is SQIVND (reference sequence). V lost 4 bases, J lost 3 bases, and 1 base stayed unmatched. In DNA, the CDR3 is TGTGCCAGTAGTAGAGCGGGAGGCTACAATGAGCAGTTCTTC. This codes for CASSRAGGYNEQFF.

V gene TRBV7-2 combines with J gene TRBJ2-7; 7 nucleotides match TRBD2. V lost 0 bases to trimming and J lost 7 bases; unmatched junction nucleotides: 12. Germline CDR1 reads SGHTA; CDR2 reads FQGNSA. This CDR3 has 16 amino acids. The CDR3 DNA follows: TGTGCCAGCAGCTTAGCGCTGGGGGGGAGAAGTCGGGAGCAGTACTTC. Translated: CASSLALGGRSREQYF. The variable domain in full, completed from reference TRBV7-2 and TRBJ2-7, reads GAGVSQSPSNKVTEKGKDVELRCDPISGHTALYWYRQSLGQGLEFLIYFQGNSAPDKSGLPSDRFSAERTGGSVSTLTIQRTQQEDSAVYLCASSLALGGRSREQYFGPGTRLTVT.

This clone was detected only a few times. The chain couples TRBV4-2 to TRBJ1-5; D might be TRBD1 (5 bases). V was clipped by 4 bases and J by 2 bases, with 30 bases between them. Germline V gene sequence: CDR1 LGHNA, CDR2 YNFKEQ. This CDR3 is 21 amino acids long. DNA for the CDR3: TGTGCCAGCAGCCCGGGGACCGGTTACTTTATCATAGGCGGGGGCAATCAGCCCCAGCATTTT. Protein product: CASSPGTGYFIIGGGNQPQHF.

The chain joins TRBV6-5 to TRBJ2-3; 11 bases fit TRBD2. V lost 8 bases and J lost 1; bases outside the gene matches: 2. The CDR3 is 14 residues long. Per the germline V gene, CDR1 is MNHEY and CDR2 is SVGAGI. Written as DNA, the CDR3 is TGTGCCAGCTATAGCGGGAGGGGCACAGATACGCAGTATTTT. This translates into CASYSGRGTDTQYF.

The J gene is TRBJ1-5, the V gene TRBV28; possibly TRBD1 for D (6 bases). The V gene lost 6 bases and the J gene lost 6 bases, with 12 bases spanning the gap. This CDR3 has 13 amino acids. Per the germline V gene, CDR1 is MDHEN and CDR2 is SYDVKM. The CDR3 region is CASRPRGAQPQHF. The DNA for the CDR3 is TGTGCCAGCAGACCTCGGGGGGCTCAGCCCCAGCATTTT.